This TCR beta chain was identified in a study of T cell repertoires in cytomegalovirus infection. Study details: Signatures in public TCR beta sequences pointed to both CMV infection and matching HLA type.

The study, taken as a whole, reports: Identification of carriers of CMV plus the relevant HLA was performed using cumulative public TCR beta family frequency. HLA-C-restricted CMV clonotypes gave the most frequent clonotype in two of eight donors.

From the reads, TCRdb called clonotypes with MiXCR, one entry per CDR3 protein. The sample yields about 180,000 distinct CDR3 sequences, 13% to 15% seen once. Germline V gene sequence: CDR1 DFQATT, CDR2 SNEGSKA (reference sequence). This CDR3 is built from 16 residues. J was trimmed by 4 bases and V by 3 bases; bases with no gene match: 11. Remarks on this clonotype: Its cognate antigen is unknown.

Specimen: PBMCs. The receptor was isolated from a human donor in good health (CMV status not recorded). Some clones in this sample may be carry-over from other donors' samples. The V gene is TRBV20-1, the J gene TRBJ2-1; 8 bases match TRBD2. CDR3 loop: CSASGRPSGLYNEQFF. The CDR3 DNA is TGCAGTGCTAGTGGCCGCCCTAGCGGGCTTTACAATGAGCAGTTCTTC.